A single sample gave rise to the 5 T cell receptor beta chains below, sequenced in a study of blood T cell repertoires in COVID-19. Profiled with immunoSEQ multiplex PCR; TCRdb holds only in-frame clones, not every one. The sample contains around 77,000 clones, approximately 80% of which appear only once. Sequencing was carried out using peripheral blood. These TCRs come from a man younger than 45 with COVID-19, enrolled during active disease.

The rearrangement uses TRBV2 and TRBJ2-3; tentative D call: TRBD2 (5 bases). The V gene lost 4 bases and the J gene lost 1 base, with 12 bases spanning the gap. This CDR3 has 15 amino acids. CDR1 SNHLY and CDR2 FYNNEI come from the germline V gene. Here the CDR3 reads CASSANVGGTDTQYF. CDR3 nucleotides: TGTGCCAGCAGTGCAAACGTCGGGGGCACAGATACGCAGTATTTT.

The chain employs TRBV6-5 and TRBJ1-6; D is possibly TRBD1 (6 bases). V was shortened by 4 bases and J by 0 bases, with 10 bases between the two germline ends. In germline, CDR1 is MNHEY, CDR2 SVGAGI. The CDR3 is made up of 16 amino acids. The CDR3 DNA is TGTGCCAGCAGTTGGGGGGGGCACTCCTATAATTCACCCCTCCACTTT. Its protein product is CASSWGGHSYNSPLHF.

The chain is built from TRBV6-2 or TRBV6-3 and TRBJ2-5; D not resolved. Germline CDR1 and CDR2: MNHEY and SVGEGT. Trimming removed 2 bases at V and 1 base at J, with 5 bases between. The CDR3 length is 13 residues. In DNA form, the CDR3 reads TGTGCCAGCAGTTACCTAACCCAAGAGACCCAGTACTTC. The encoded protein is CASSYLTQETQYF.

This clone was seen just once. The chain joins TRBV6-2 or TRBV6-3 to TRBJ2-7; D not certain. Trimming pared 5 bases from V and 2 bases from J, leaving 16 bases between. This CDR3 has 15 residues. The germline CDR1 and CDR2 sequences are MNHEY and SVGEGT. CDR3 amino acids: CASSTRSGVPYEQYF. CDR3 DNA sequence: TGTGCCAGCAGTACCCGGTCAGGCGTCCCCTACGAGCAGTACTTC.

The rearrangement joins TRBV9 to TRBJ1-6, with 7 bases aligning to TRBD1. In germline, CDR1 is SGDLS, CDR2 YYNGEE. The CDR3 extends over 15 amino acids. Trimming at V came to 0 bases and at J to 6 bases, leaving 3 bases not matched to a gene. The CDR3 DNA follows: TGTGCCAGCAGCGTAGAGACAGGGAGTAATTCACCCCTCCACTTT. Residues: CASSVETGSNSPLHF.